Following are 24 T cell receptor beta chains from one sample sequenced in a study of blood T cells in healthy people across ages. PCR was performed a second time for about 7 to 12 cycles using a sample-barcoded 5' primer and a J-beta primer mix. TCRdb re-called the 5' RACE reads through MiXCR, storing one row per CDR3 protein. The sample gives around 700,000 distinct CDR3 sequences, 20% to 30% of which show up once; more than 8% is in the top ten. The data also belong to a second study, concerning T cells of mothers and their children.

Sequencing was done on a sample of blood. The source of these receptors is a boy aged 5-17 years in good health.

In this sample, this clonotype turned up a few times. The chain links TRBV11-3 to TRBJ1-2; TRBD1 matches 11 bases. Germline V CDR1 and CDR2: SGHNT, YENEEA. V dropped 3 bases and J dropped 3; count of bases not matched to a gene: 3. CDR3 size: 15 residues. The CDR3 loop is CASSLGTGGHYGYTF. CDR3 bases: TGTGCCAGCAGCTTGGGGACAGGGGGACACTATGGCTACACCTTC.

This clonotype came up a few times. The chain carries TRBV9 and TRBJ2-3, with a possible D match to TRBD2 (6 bases). Germline assignment: CDR1 SGDLS and CDR2 YYNGEE. This CDR3 region has 14 residues. Between the trimmed V and J ends, which lost 3 bases and 5 bases, there was a span of 13 bases. For the CDR3, the DNA is TGTGCCAGCAGCGGACTAGGGGCTAAAGATACGCAGTATTTT. It translates to CASSGLGAKDTQYF.

V and J are TRBV28 and TRBJ2-3; 8 nucleotides match TRBD2. The germline CDR1 and CDR2 sequences are MDHEN and SYDVKM. V lost 3 bases to trimming and J lost 3 bases; unmatched junction nucleotides: 23. The CDR3 covers 21 residues. The CDR3 bases are TGTGCCAGCAGTTTTCAGGAGGCGTCGCAAGGACCCGGACTAGCAACAGATACGCAGTATTTT. This translates into CASSFQEASQGPGLATDTQYF.

The chain combines TRBV12-3 or TRBV12-4 with TRBJ2-3, with D possibly TRBD1 on 5 matching bases. V was pared by 1 base and J by 1 base, with 9 bases between. The CDR3 loop spans 15 amino acids. The DNA of the CDR3 is TGTGCCAGCAGTTTAGGCAGGGCTGGCACAGATACGCAGTATTTT. Translation: CASSLGRAGTDTQYF.

This clonotype was counted only a few times. The gene calls are TRBV18 and TRBJ2-7; the D gene is possibly TRBD2 (6 bases). CDR1 and CDR2 (germline): KGHSH, LQKENI. Trimming left V 5 bases short and J 0 bases short, with 20 bases between. The CDR3 totals 17 residues. The CDR3 here is CASSFQPAGLSSYEQYF. The CDR3 DNA is TGTGCCAGCTCATTCCAACCGGCGGGGTTAAGCTCCTACGAGCAGTACTTC. The full variable domain, completed using reference TRBV18 and TRBJ2-7, is NAGVMQNPRHLVRRRGQEARLRCSPMKGHSHVYWYRQLPEEGLKFMVYLQKENIIDESGMPKERFSAEFPKEGPSILRIQQVVRGDSAAYFCASSFQPAGLSSYEQYFGPGTRLTVT.

The V call is TRBV9, the J call TRBJ1-2; the D gene is possibly TRBD1 (5 bases). This CDR3 has 15 amino acids. V was trimmed by 4 bases and J by 2 bases, leaving 15 bases between them. Germline V gene sequence: CDR1 SGDLS, CDR2 YYNGEE. CDR3 in amino acids: CASSSLTRVNYGYTF. The CDR3 coding sequence is TGTGCCAGCAGCTCGCTGACCAGGGTCAACTATGGCTACACCTTC. The complete variable domain, with remaining parts taken from reference TRBV9 and TRBJ1-2, reads DSGVTQTPKHLITATGQRVTLRCSPRSGDLSVYWYQQSLDQGLQFLIQYYNGEERAKGNILERFSAQQFPDLHSELNLSSLELGDSALYFCASSSLTRVNYGYTFGSGTRLTVV.

This clonotype was detected ten times or more. The chain carries TRBV20-1 and TRBJ2-5; tentatively, D is TRBD1 or TRBD2 (6 bases each). In germline, CDR1 is DFQATT, CDR2 SNEGSKA (reference sequence). The CDR3 has 14 amino acids. The V gene lost 4 bases and the J gene lost 5 bases, with 17 bases spanning the gap. The CDR3 DNA is TGCAGTGCTACCGGTGGGGGGCTTGGGGAGACCCAGTACTTC. Translated: CSATGGGLGETQYF.

The chain couples TRBV29-1 to TRBJ2-5, with D perhaps TRBD1 or TRBD2 (6 bases each). The tail of the sequence fits TRBJ2-7 better, so the J call may be wrong. The CDR3 consists of 13 residues. The germline CDR1 and CDR2 sequences are SQVTM and ANQGSEA. This CDR3 reads CSVSRGVPLEQYF. The CDR3 nucleotides read TGCAGCGTTTCGAGGGGGGTCCCCCTCGAGCAGTACTTC.

This clonotype turned up a few times. CDR3 in amino acids: CASSLGYVLVAEQFF. CDR3 nucleotides: TGTGCCAGCAGCTTAGGTTATGTACTAGTCGCTGAGCAGTTCTTC. The J gene is TRBJ2-1, the V gene TRBV7-9; possible D gene TRBD2, 5 bases. Germline CDR1 SEHNR, CDR2 FQNEAQ (reference sequence). The CDR3 loop spans 15 amino acids. Trimming left V 1 base short and J 9 bases short, with 16 bases between.

V gene TRBV12-3 or TRBV12-4 combines with J gene TRBJ2-5; D is uncertain. V gave up 6 bases and J gave up 5 bases, with 13 bases separating them. This CDR3 is 13 amino acids long. The CDR3 coding sequence is TGTGCCAGCAGGCCCGACCTGGGCGAGACCCAGTACTTC. This encodes CASRPDLGETQYF.

This rearrangement joins TRBV9 to TRBJ1-1; TRBD1 matches at 9 bases. The trim removed 4 bases at V and 2 bases at J, leaving 6 bases unmatched. The CDR3 contains 15 residues. Germline CDR1 and CDR2: SGDLS and YYNGEE. CDR3 DNA sequence: TGTGCCAGCAGCTACAGTACAGGGGGCAACACTGAAGCTTTCTTT. Translation: CASSYSTGGNTEAFF.

The chain combines TRBV28 with TRBJ2-4; TRBD1 agrees at 9 bases. Germline trimming cut 5 bases from V and 1 base from J; bases unmatched to any gene: 9. The germline gives CDR1 MDHEN, CDR2 SYDVKM. There are 17 residues in the CDR3. CDR3: CASSTSDRGRAKNIQYF. CDR3 DNA: TGTGCCAGCAGTACCTCGGACAGGGGACGGGCCAAAAACATTCAGTACTTC. Full variable domain (remainder filled in from reference TRBV28 and TRBJ2-4): DVKVTQSSRYLVKRTGEKVFLECVQDMDHENMFWYRQDPGLGLRLIYFSYDVKMKEKGDIPEGYSVSREKKERFSLILESASTNQTSMYLCASSTSDRGRAKNIQYFGAGTRLSVL.

The gene calls are TRBV18 and TRBJ2-5; a possible D gene is TRBD1 (5 bases). In germline, CDR1 is KGHSH, CDR2 LQKENI. This CDR3 has 16 amino acids. Trimming stripped 0 bases from V and 1 base from J, with 12 bases between. The CDR3 protein is CASSPPERGVQETQYF. CDR3 coding DNA: TGTGCCAGCTCACCACCCGAAAGGGGCGTCCAAGAGACCCAGTACTTC. The variable domain in full, with the rest retrieved from reference TRBV18 and TRBJ2-5, is NAGVMQNPRHLVRRRGQEARLRCSPMKGHSHVYWYRQLPEEGLKFMVYLQKENIIDESGMPKERFSAEFPKEGPSILRIQQVVRGDSAAYFCASSPPERGVQETQYFGPGTRLLVL.

This chain uses TRBV29-1 with TRBJ1-2, with TRBD1 as a possible D gene (6 bases). V was shortened by 6 bases and J by 1 base, with 18 bases between the two germline ends. Per the germline V gene, CDR1 is SQVTM and CDR2 is ANQGSEA. This CDR3 region has 15 residues. The CDR3 protein is CSVILDSLDNYGYTF. The CDR3 DNA reads TGCAGCGTGATCCTGGACAGTCTGGATAACTATGGCTACACCTTC.

This clonotype was found a few times. V and J are TRBV7-2 and TRBJ2-1, with D perhaps TRBD1 (6 bases). Deletions cut 5 bases from V and 4 bases from J, with 15 bases between. The CDR3 extends over 15 amino acids. Germline CDR1 and CDR2: SGHTA and FQGNSA. This CDR3 reads CASSQSRTDYNEQFF. For the CDR3, the DNA is TGTGCCAGCAGCCAATCTAGGACAGATTACAATGAGCAGTTCTTC. Variable domain in full (rest from reference TRBV7-2 and TRBJ2-1): GAGVSQSPSNKVTEKGKDVELRCDPISGHTALYWYRQSLGQGLEFLIYFQGNSAPDKSGLPSDRFSAERTGGSVSTLTIQRTQQEDSAVYLCASSQSRTDYNEQFFGPGTRLTVL.

In its sample, this clonotype was seen a few times. The chain carries TRBV20-1 and TRBJ1-3; unclear D gene. V was pared by 0 bases and J by 1 base, with 10 bases between. The CDR3 totals 15 residues. CDR1 DFQATT and CDR2 SNEGSKA come from the germline V gene (reference sequence). CDR3 DNA: TGCAGTGCTAGAGATGTGAGGGCGTCTGGAAACACCATATATTTT. Protein: CSARDVRASGNTIYF.

This clonotype has more than one count but fewer than ten. This rearrangement joins TRBV5-1 to TRBJ1-1; D gene uncertain. The CDR3 extends over 13 amino acids. CDR1 is SGHRS, CDR2 YFSETQ, per germline. V lost 4 bases, J lost 4 bases, and 11 bases lay in between. CDR3 bases: TGCGCCAGCAGCCAGGTGGCAGTCACTGAAGCTTTCTTT. This sequence encodes CASSQVAVTEAFF. Supplemented by reference TRBV5-1 and TRBJ1-1, the full variable domain reads KAGVTQTPRYLIKTRGQQVTLSCSPISGHRSVSWYQQTPGQGLQFLFEYFSETQRNKGNFPGRFSGRQFSNSRSEMNVSTLELGDSALYLCASSQVAVTEAFFGQGTRLTVV.

The rearrangement joins TRBV7-8 to TRBJ1-4; maybe TRBD1 (6 bases). The germline V and J ends were trimmed by 4 bases and 8 bases, with 14 bases remaining between them. Germline CDR1 and CDR2: SGHVS and FQNEAQ. This CDR3 has 14 residues. The CDR3 reads CASSSQGLGEKLFF. For the CDR3, the DNA is TGTGCCAGCAGCTCACAGGGCTTGGGCGAAAAACTGTTTTTT. Combining the CDR3 with reference TRBV7-8 and TRBJ1-4 gives the whole variable domain GAGVSQSPRYKVAKRGQDVALRCDPISGHVSLFWYQQALGQGPEFLTYFQNEAQLDKSGLPSDRFFAERPEGSVSTLKIQRTQQEDSAVYLCASSSQGLGEKLFFGSGTQLSVL.

There are a few counts of this clonotype. V is TRBV20-1 and J is TRBJ2-1; maybe TRBD1 (6 bases). The CDR3 totals 13 residues. V dropped 1 base and J dropped 13 bases, with 17 bases sitting between them. Germline CDR1 is DFQATT and CDR2 is SNEGSKA (reference sequence). The CDR3 here is CSARGIDRIDQFF. CDR3 coding DNA: TGCAGTGCTAGAGGAATCGACAGGATAGACCAGTTCTTC.

This chain links TRBV27 with TRBJ2-5; D ambiguous. The end of the DNA fits TRBJ2-7 better, so the J call may be wrong. CDR3 size: 13 residues. The germline V gene encodes CDR1 MNHEY and CDR2 SMNVEV (reference sequence). As DNA, the CDR3 is TGTGCCAGCAGTTTATCGGCAGGCGACGAGCAGTACTTC. Translation gives CASSLSAGDEQYF.

V is TRBV28 and J is TRBJ2-3, with 12 bases aligning to TRBD2. The CDR3 spans 13 residues. V lost 8 bases to trimming and J lost 8 bases; unmatched junction nucleotides: 5. Germline lookup yields CDR1 MDHEN and CDR2 SYDVKM. The CDR3 is CASGTSGSGTQYF. CDR3 bases: TGTGCCAGCGGGACTAGCGGGTCGGGTACGCAGTATTTT.

In nucleotides, the CDR3 is TGCAGTGCGCCAGAAAATAACTATGGCTACACCTTC. Translation gives CSAPENNYGYTF. The chain joins TRBV20-1 to TRBJ1-2; no clear D. Germline V gene sequence: CDR1 DFQATT, CDR2 SNEGSKA (reference sequence). The CDR3 length is 12 residues. The V end was cut by 6 bases, the J end by 1 base, with 9 bases between.

This clonotype was recorded many times. The chain recombines TRBV29-1 with TRBJ2-7, with a weak D call TRBD2 (6 bases). V lost 4 bases to trimming and J lost 6 bases, with 10 bases between them. The germline CDR1 and CDR2 sequences are SQVTM and ANQGSEA. This CDR3 contains 11 residues. DNA of the CDR3: TGCAGCGTTGGGTGGGGAGGCGAGCAGTACTTC. It specifies CSVGWGGEQYF.

The rearrangement links TRBV7-9 to TRBJ2-6, with a possible D match to TRBD2 (5 bases). The CDR3 has 17 residues. Looked up from germline, CDR1 is SEHNR and CDR2 is FQNEAQ (reference sequence). V gave up 4 bases and J gave up 0 bases, with 13 bases separating them. The CDR3 DNA is TGTGCCAGCAGCTCCCCCACCCGGGGCTCTGGGGCCAACGTCCTGACTTTC. Its translation is CASSSPTRGSGANVLTF.